These T cell receptor beta chains were read from a single sample in a study of shared clonotypes between healthy human individuals. Profiling relied on immunoSEQ multiplex PCR, and the TCRdb table lists in-frame clones only, not all of them. The sample includes hundreds of thousands of clones, less than 98% of them seen just once. Sequencing was performed on naive CD4+ T cells sorted from blood. These receptors were collected from a young woman in good health. CDR3s include the opening cysteine and the closing phenylalanine or tryptophan. D genes are given only for firm matches. A row's size may be missing; if present it is once, few, many or a size class.

V gene: TRBV30; D gene: -; clone size: -; J gene: TRBJ2-7; CDR3 protein: CAWTRQSFSYEQYF; CDR3 DNA: TGTGCCTGGACAAGACAGTCCTTCTCCTACGAGCAGTACTTC
V gene: TRBV30; D gene: -; clone size: few; J gene: TRBJ1-4; CDR3 protein: CAWQNSATNEKLFF; CDR3 DNA: TGTGCCTGGCAAAACAGTGCAACTAATGAAAAACTGTTTTTT
V gene: TRBV5-1; D gene: -; clone size: -; J gene: TRBJ2-3; CDR3 protein: CASSLLSQLTDTQYF; CDR3 DNA: TGCGCCAGCAGCTTGTTGTCGCAACTTACAGATACGCAGTATTTT
V gene: TRBV6-1; D gene: -; clone size: -; J gene: TRBJ1-1; CDR3 protein: CASSYGLKAFF; CDR3 DNA: TGTGCCAGCAGTTACGGCCTTAAAGCTTTCTTT
V gene: TRBV6-5; D gene: TRBD2; clone size: -; J gene: TRBJ2-2; CDR3 protein: CASRGLAGGSGELFF; CDR3 DNA: TGTGCCAGCAGGGGACTAGCGGGAGGTTCCGGGGAGCTGTTTTTT
V gene: TRBV6-5; D gene: -; clone size: -; J gene: TRBJ2-7; CDR3 protein: CASRAGIGPSYEQYF; CDR3 DNA: TGTGCCAGCAGGGCCGGCATTGGACCTTCCTACGAGCAGTACTTC
V gene: TRBV5-4; D gene: -; clone size: -; J gene: TRBJ2-2; CDR3 protein: CASSLASAGELFF; CDR3 DNA: TGTGCCAGCAGCTTGGCCTCGGCCGGGGAGCTGTTTTTT
V gene: TRBV7-9; D gene: -; clone size: -; J gene: TRBJ2-7; CDR3 protein: CASSLARDGNEQYF; CDR3 DNA: TGTGCCAGCAGCTTAGCGCGTGATGGGAACGAGCAGTACTTC
V gene: TRBV5-1; D gene: TRBD2; clone size: -; J gene: TRBJ2-5; CDR3 protein: CASSLEVAGEETQYF; CDR3 DNA: TGCGCCAGCAGCTTGGAGGTAGCGGGAGAAGAGACCCAGTACTTC
V gene: TRBV27; D gene: -; clone size: -; J gene: TRBJ2-1; CDR3 protein: CASSPYGEHNEQFF; CDR3 DNA: TGTGCCAGCAGTCCATATGGAGAACACAATGAGCAGTTCTTC
V gene: TRBV25-1; D gene: -; clone size: -; J gene: TRBJ1-6; CDR3 protein: CASRGSGPNSPLHF; CDR3 DNA: TGTGCCAGCAGAGGGTCAGGGCCTAATTCACCCCTCCACTTT
V gene: TRBV18; D gene: -; clone size: -; J gene: TRBJ2-2; CDR3 protein: CASSPLDTGELFF; CDR3 DNA: TGTGCCAGCTCACCTTTGGACACCGGGGAGCTGTTTTTT
V gene: TRBV18; D gene: -; clone size: -; J gene: TRBJ2-1; CDR3 protein: CASSPRLGRDNEQFF; CDR3 DNA: TGTGCCAGCTCACCACGACTTGGGCGGGACAATGAGCAGTTCTTC
V gene: TRBV6-1; D gene: TRBD1; clone size: -; J gene: TRBJ2-2; CDR3 protein: CASSDLGQGNTGELFF; CDR3 DNA: TGTGCCAGCAGTGACCTGGGACAGGGGAACACCGGGGAGCTGTTTTTT
V gene: TRBV5-8; D gene: -; clone size: -; J gene: TRBJ2-7; CDR3 protein: CASGTMRYEQYF; CDR3 DNA: TGTGCCAGTGGGACAATGAGGTACGAGCAGTACTTC
V gene: TRBV27; D gene: TRBD1; clone size: -; J gene: TRBJ1-6; CDR3 protein: CASSLGTGGTYNSPLHF; CDR3 DNA: TGTGCCAGCAGTTTAGGGACAGGGGGTACCTATAATTCACCCCTCCACTTT
V gene: TRBV11-2; D gene: TRBD2; clone size: -; J gene: TRBJ2-3; CDR3 protein: CASSLDAGGLTDTQYF; CDR3 DNA: TGTGCCAGCAGCTTAGATGCGGGGGGCCTTACAGATACGCAGTATTTT
V gene: TRBV11-2; D gene: TRBD1; clone size: -; J gene: TRBJ2-1; CDR3 protein: CASSNGDRDNEQFF; CDR3 DNA: TGTGCCAGCAGCAACGGGGACAGAGACAATGAGCAGTTCTTC
V gene: TRBV28; D gene: -; clone size: -; J gene: TRBJ2-1; CDR3 protein: CASDNLPYNEQFF; CDR3 DNA: TGTGCCAGCGACAACCTACCCTACAATGAGCAGTTCTTC
V gene: TRBV9; D gene: TRBD1; clone size: -; J gene: TRBJ1-2; CDR3 protein: CASSVATLTGHGYTF; CDR3 DNA: TGTGCCAGCAGCGTAGCTACCTTGACAGGGCATGGCTACACCTTC
V gene: TRBV10-1; D gene: -; clone size: -; J gene: TRBJ2-7; CDR3 protein: CASSGPETVGEQYF; CDR3 DNA: TGCGCCAGCAGTGGCCCCGAGACAGTTGGGGAGCAGTACTTC
V gene: TRBV30; D gene: -; clone size: -; J gene: TRBJ2-6; CDR3 protein: CAWSVPGANVLTF; CDR3 DNA: TGTGCCTGGAGTGTACCTGGGGCCAACGTCCTGACTTTC
V gene: TRBV29-1; D gene: -; clone size: -; J gene: TRBJ1-5; CDR3 protein: CSVGSNQPQHF; CDR3 DNA: TGCAGCGTTGGAAGCAATCAGCCCCAGCATTTT
V gene: TRBV28; D gene: -; clone size: few; J gene: TRBJ2-2; CDR3 protein: CASNLGATDTGELFF; CDR3 DNA: TGTGCCAGCAATCTGGGGGCTACGGACACCGGGGAGCTGTTTTTT
V gene: TRBV20-1; D gene: -; clone size: -; J gene: TRBJ1-5; CDR3 protein: CSARGNQPQHF; CDR3 DNA: TGCAGTGCTAGGGGTAATCAGCCCCAGCATTTT
V gene: TRBV5-6; D gene: TRBD1; clone size: -; J gene: TRBJ1-2; CDR3 protein: CASSAYHRGKGYGYTF; CDR3 DNA: TGTGCCAGCAGCGCATATCACAGGGGGAAGGGCTATGGCTACACCTTC
V gene: TRBV9; D gene: -; clone size: -; J gene: TRBJ1-4; CDR3 protein: CASSVLGATNEKLFF; CDR3 DNA: TGTGCCAGCAGCGTTCTTGGGGCCACTAATGAAAAACTGTTTTTT
V gene: TRBV14; D gene: -; clone size: -; J gene: TRBJ2-3; CDR3 protein: CASSRGAHTDTQYF; CDR3 DNA: TGTGCCAGCAGTCGCGGAGCCCACACAGATACGCAGTATTTT
V gene: TRBV23-1; D gene: -; clone size: -; J gene: TRBJ1-1; CDR3 protein: CASSLPSETGTMNTEAFF; CDR3 DNA: TGCGCCAGCAGTCTACCGTCTGAGACAGGTACTATGAACACTGAAGCTTTCTTT
V gene: TRBV25-1; D gene: -; clone size: -; J gene: TRBJ2-4; CDR3 protein: CASSEPGGTKNIQYF; CDR3 DNA: TGTGCCAGCAGTGAACCCGGTGGGACCAAAAACATTCAGTACTTC
V gene: TRBV6-5; D gene: -; clone size: -; J gene: TRBJ2-1; CDR3 protein: CASSHSVAGNEQFF; CDR3 DNA: TGTGCCAGCAGCCACTCCGTGGCAGGCAATGAGCAGTTCTTC
V gene: TRBV15; D gene: TRBD1; clone size: -; J gene: TRBJ2-7; CDR3 protein: CATSQDRVNYEQYF; CDR3 DNA: TGTGCCACCAGCCAGGACAGGGTCAATTACGAGCAGTACTTC
V gene: TRBV5-8; D gene: TRBD1; clone size: -; J gene: TRBJ2-7; CDR3 protein: CASSLLGQLSSYEQYF; CDR3 DNA: TGTGCCAGCAGCTTGTTGGGACAGCTGAGCTCCTACGAGCAGTACTTC
V gene: TRBV6-5; D gene: TRBD1; clone size: -; J gene: TRBJ2-5; CDR3 protein: CASSYDRARGTQYF; CDR3 DNA: TGTGCCAGCAGTTACGACAGGGCCCGGGGGACCCAGTACTTC
V gene: TRBV5-6; D gene: TRBD2; clone size: -; J gene: TRBJ2-7; CDR3 protein: CASSTGLAGRSTAEQYF; CDR3 DNA: TGTGCCAGCAGCACCGGACTAGCGGGACGGTCGACTGCCGAGCAGTACTTC
V gene: TRBV11-2; D gene: TRBD2; clone size: -; J gene: TRBJ2-5; CDR3 protein: CASSTWSGEGETQYF; CDR3 DNA: TGTGCCAGCAGCACCTGGAGCGGGGAAGGAGAGACCCAGTACTTC
V gene: TRBV14; D gene: -; clone size: once; J gene: TRBJ1-2; CDR3 protein: CASSFRTDYGYTF; CDR3 DNA: TGTGCCAGCAGCTTCCGGACAGACTATGGCTACACCTTC